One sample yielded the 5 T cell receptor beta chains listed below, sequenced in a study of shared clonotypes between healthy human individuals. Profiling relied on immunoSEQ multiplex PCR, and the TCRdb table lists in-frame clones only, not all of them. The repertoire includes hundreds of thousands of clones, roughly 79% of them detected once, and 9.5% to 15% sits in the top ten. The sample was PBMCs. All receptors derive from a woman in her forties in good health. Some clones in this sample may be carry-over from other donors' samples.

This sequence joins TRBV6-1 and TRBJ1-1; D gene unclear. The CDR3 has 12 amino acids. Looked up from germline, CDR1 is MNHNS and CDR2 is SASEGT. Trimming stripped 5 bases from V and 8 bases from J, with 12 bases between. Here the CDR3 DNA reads TGTGCCAGCAGTTCCTGGACCCAGGAAGCTTTCTTT. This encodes CASSSWTQEAFF.

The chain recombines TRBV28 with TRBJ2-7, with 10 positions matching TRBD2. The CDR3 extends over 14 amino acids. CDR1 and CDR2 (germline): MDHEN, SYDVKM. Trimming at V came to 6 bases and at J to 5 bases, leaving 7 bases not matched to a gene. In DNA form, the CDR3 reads TGTGCCAGCAGCCAATATAGCGGGAGGAACGAGCAGTACTTC. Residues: CASSQYSGRNEQYF.

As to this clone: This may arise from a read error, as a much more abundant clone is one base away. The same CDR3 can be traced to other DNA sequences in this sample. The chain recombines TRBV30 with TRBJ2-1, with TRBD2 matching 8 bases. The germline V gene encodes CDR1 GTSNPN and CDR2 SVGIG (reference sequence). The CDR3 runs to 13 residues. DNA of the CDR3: TGCGCCTGGGAGAAGCGGGAGAGCGGTGAGCAGTTCTTC. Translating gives CAWEKRESGEQFF.

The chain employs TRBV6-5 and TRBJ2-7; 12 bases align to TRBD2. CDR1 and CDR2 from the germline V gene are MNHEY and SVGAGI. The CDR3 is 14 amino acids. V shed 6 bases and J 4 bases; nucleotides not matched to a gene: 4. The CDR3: CASRRLAGEYEQYF. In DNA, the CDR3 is TGTGCCAGCAGACGACTAGCGGGAGAGTACGAGCAGTACTTC.

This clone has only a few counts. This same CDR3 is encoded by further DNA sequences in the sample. CDR3 DNA: TGTGCCAGCAGGCAGGGACTAGCGGTCTACGAGCAGTACTTC. This encodes CASRQGLAVYEQYF. The V gene is TRBV28, the J gene TRBJ2-7; TRBD2 matches 11 bases. The CDR3 contains 14 residues. V was clipped by 6 bases and J by 3 bases; unmatched bases: 4. CDR1 is MDHEN and CDR2 is SYDVKM in the germline V gene.